Following are 29 T cell receptor beta chains from one sample sequenced in a study of CD8 T cells in Susac syndrome. Random hexamers were used to reverse transcribe roughly 0.5 to 1 ug of RNA. TCRdb itself ran the immunoSEQ multiplex PCR reads through MiXCR, one entry per CDR3 protein. Of over 95,000 distinct CDR3 sequences in the sample, around 90% are singletons; the top ten hold roughly 0.15%. Sequenced sample: CD4+ T cells from PBMCs. The receptors derive from a human donor in good health.

This clonotype was found a few times. V and J are TRBV20-1 and TRBJ2-7; perhaps TRBD1 as D (5 bases). The CDR3 extends over 15 amino acids. From germline, CDR1 is DFQATT and CDR2 SNEGSKA (reference sequence). V dropped 1 base and J dropped 3 bases, with 16 bases sitting between them. CDR3 region: CSARVGRQGGYEQYF. In DNA form, the CDR3 reads TGCAGTGCTAGAGTTGGAAGGCAGGGCGGCTACGAGCAGTACTTC.

The genes are TRBV6-2 or TRBV6-3 and TRBJ2-7; no firm D call. Trimming left V 4 bases short and J 6 bases short, with 10 bases between. This CDR3 spans 12 amino acids. CDR1 and CDR2 (germline): MNHEY, SVGEGT. CDR3 sequence (DNA): TGTGCCAGCAGTTCAGACACCTCCGAGCAGTACTTC. It is translated as CASSSDTSEQYF.

The chain is built from TRBV7-9 and TRBJ1-1, with a tentative D call TRBD1 (5 bases). The CDR3 contains 13 residues. The germline gives CDR1 SEHNR, CDR2 FQNEAQ (reference sequence). Trimming shortened V by 7 bases and J by 7 bases, and 16 bases separated the two germline ends. The chain's CDR3 is CASTRGGVNEAFF. The CDR3 bases are TGTGCCAGCACCAGAGGAGGGGTCAATGAAGCTTTCTTT.

The chain links TRBV10-3 to TRBJ2-3, with 7 bases aligning to TRBD2. Germline V gene sequence: CDR1 ENHRY, CDR2 SYGVKD. The CDR3 has 13 amino acids. Trimming at V came to 10 bases and at J to 6 bases, leaving 10 bases not matched to a gene. CDR3 DNA sequence: TGTGCCACGACTAGCTCCGGTTTGGATACGCAGTATTTT. This sequence encodes CATTSSGLDTQYF.

The chain has TRBV6-2 or TRBV6-3 and TRBJ2-3; either TRBD1 or TRBD2 may supply D (5 bases each). V was cut by 5 bases and J by 10 bases, with 10 bases left in between. The CDR3 consists of 11 residues. From germline, CDR1 is MNHEY and CDR2 SVGEGT. The CDR3 bases are TGTGCCAGCAGTGACGGGACCCCGCAGTATTTT. This translates into CASSDGTPQYF.

A single count supports this clonotype. The V call is TRBV19, the J call TRBJ1-2; 10 nucleotides align to TRBD1. The CDR3 extends over 16 amino acids. With V trimmed by 3 bases and J by 2 bases, 6 bases remained unmatched. Germline CDR1 reads LNHDA; CDR2 reads SQIVND (reference sequence). The CDR3 sequence: CASSIGTGAQNYGYTF. DNA for the CDR3: TGTGCCAGTAGTATTGGGACAGGGGCCCAGAACTATGGCTACACCTTC.

This clonotype was counted a single time. The DNA of the CDR3 is TGTGCCAGCAGGGACAGTAGCGTGAACATTCAGTACTTC. Translated, it gives CASRDSSVNIQYF. This sequence joins TRBV6-1 and TRBJ2-4; weak D call: TRBD1 (6 bases). The V and J ends lost 6 bases and 7 bases respectively, with 13 bases between them. The CDR3 runs to 13 residues. Germline V CDR1 and CDR2: MNHNS, SASEGT.

V is TRBV29-1 and J is TRBJ1-1, with D tentatively TRBD1 (5 bases). Germline-derived CDR1 and CDR2 are SQVTM and ANQGSEA. There are 12 residues in the CDR3. Trimming left V 7 bases short and J 1 base short, with 10 bases between. The CDR3 reads CSATTGNTEAFF. The CDR3 DNA reads as TGCAGCGCTACTACAGGGAACACTGAAGCTTTCTTT.

The chain couples TRBV19 to TRBJ1-2, with TRBD1 matching 10 bases. The V segment lost 1 base and the J segment 8 bases; nucleotides outside the gene matches: 10. The germline CDR1 and CDR2 sequences are LNHDA and SQIVND (reference sequence). This CDR3 has 16 amino acids. CDR3 loop: CASSIALRTGGVGYTF. The DNA for the CDR3 is TGTGCCAGTAGTATAGCCCTACGGACAGGGGGAGTAGGCTACACCTTC.

This clonotype showed up just once. The CDR3 DNA reads TGTGCCAGCAGCCCTATTAGGCCAACGGCCTACAATGAGCAGTTCTTC. As protein: CASSPIRPTAYNEQFF. V is TRBV2 and J is TRBJ2-1; no reliable D call. The germline V and J ends were trimmed by 6 bases and 2 bases, with 17 bases remaining between them. The CDR3 is 16 amino acids. Germline V lookup: CDR1 SNHLY, CDR2 FYNNEI.

The V and J genes are TRBV19 and TRBJ2-7; 11 bases fit TRBD2. With V trimmed by 5 bases and J by 2 bases, 5 bases remained unmatched. Per germline, CDR1 LNHDA and CDR2 SQIVND (reference sequence). The CDR3 spans 15 residues. The CDR3 bases are TGTGCCAGTAGTGTCACTAGCGGGAGTACCTACGAGCAGTACTTC. Its protein is CASSVTSGSTYEQYF.

The chain couples TRBV5-1 to TRBJ2-7; TRBD2 matches 7 bases. This CDR3 region has 16 residues. CDR1 is SGHRS, CDR2 YFSETQ, per germline. V was pared by 4 bases and J by 5 bases, with 15 bases of the junction left unmatched. The CDR3 DNA sequence: TGCGCCAGCAGCGATAAGTATGGGGGAGGGCCCCACGAGCAGTACTTC. It specifies CASSDKYGGGPHEQYF.

Regarding this clonotype: The conserved phenylalanine or tryptophan is not found at the CDR3 terminus, so this likely reflects a read error. The chain recombines TRBV7-2 with TRBJ1-1; a possible D gene is TRBD1 (5 bases). The V end lost 6 bases, the J end lost 11 bases, and 19 bases lay between the germline ends. The germline CDR1 and CDR2 sequences are SGHTA and FQGNSA. This CDR3 comprises 13 residues. The CDR3 DNA reads TGTGCCAGCAGTACACCTACCCGGGGCGGGGCTTTCCTT. The encoded protein is CASSTPTRGGAFL.

The CDR3 DNA sequence: TGTGCCAGCAGCAGGAACAGGGTCGGGACTGAAGCTTTCTTT. Amino acid sequence: CASSRNRVGTEAFF. The J gene is TRBJ1-1, the V gene TRBV5-4; a possible D gene is TRBD1 (6 bases). The ends were cut back, 4 bases at V and 5 bases at J, with 15 bases in the middle. The V gene's germline CDR1 is SGHNT and CDR2 YYREEE (reference sequence). There are 14 residues in the CDR3.

The V gene is TRBV20-1, the J gene TRBJ2-3, with D uncertain. This CDR3 is built from 11 residues. Germline V lookup: CDR1 DFQATT, CDR2 SNEGSKA (reference sequence). V was shortened by 3 bases and J by 6 bases, with 7 bases between the two germline ends. DNA for the CDR3: TGCAGTGCTAGGGCTAAGGATACGCAGTATTTT. It encodes CSARAKDTQYF.

The rearrangement uses TRBV6-5 and TRBJ2-1; TRBD1 matches 8 bases. CDR3 length equals 16 residues. The V segment lost 6 bases and the J segment 1 base; nucleotides outside the gene matches: 8. CDR1 MNHEY and CDR2 SVGAGI come from the germline V gene. The CDR3 sequence is CASRDSGTGSYNEQFF. CDR3 nucleotides: TGTGCCAGCAGAGACTCCGGGACAGGATCCTACAATGAGCAGTTCTTC.

The chain couples TRBV7-8 to TRBJ2-6, with D maybe TRBD1 (6 bases). V lost 4 bases to trimming and J lost 1 base, with 20 bases between them. In germline, CDR1 is SGHVS, CDR2 FQNEAQ. CDR3 size: 19 residues. The CDR3, as DNA: TGTGCCAGCAGCTCAGGGGACCCCTTGGGAGTTTCTGGGGCCAACGTCCTGACTTTC. Its translation is CASSSGDPLGVSGANVLTF. Complete variable domain (other parts from reference TRBV7-8 and TRBJ2-6): GAGVSQSPRYKVAKRGQDVALRCDPISGHVSLFWYQQALGQGPEFLTYFQNEAQLDKSGLPSDRFFAERPEGSVSTLKIQRTQQEDSAVYLCASSSGDPLGVSGANVLTFGAGSRLTVL.

The genes are TRBV18 and TRBJ2-7; TRBD1 agrees at 10 bases. Germline V gives CDR1 KGHSH, CDR2 LQKENI. The CDR3 sequence is 15 residues long. V shed 6 bases, J shed 1 base, and the junction held 6 bases outside the gene matches. The CDR3 DNA reads TGTGCCAGCTCCGCCCGGGACAGGGGATCCTACGAGCAGTACTTC. Protein sequence: CASSARDRGSYEQYF.

The chain links TRBV20-1 to TRBJ2-7; the match to TRBD1 covers 8 bases. This CDR3 contains 13 residues. Germline V gene sequence: CDR1 DFQATT, CDR2 SNEGSKA (reference sequence). V lost 6 bases to trimming and J lost 5 bases; unmatched junction nucleotides: 9. The CDR3 reads CSARRDRRDEQYF. CDR3 in DNA: TGCAGTGCGCGGAGGGACAGGCGCGACGAGCAGTACTTC.

V gene TRBV4-3 combines with J gene TRBJ2-7; TRBD1 might be the D (5 bases). The ends were cut back, 0 bases at V and 8 bases at J, with 20 bases in the middle. The CDR3 consists of 16 residues. Germline CDR1 is LGHNA and CDR2 is YSLEER. The CDR3 region is CASSQDFDVRGSKQYF. CDR3 DNA sequence: TGCGCCAGCAGCCAAGATTTCGATGTTAGGGGTTCAAAGCAGTACTTC.

This rearrangement joins TRBV29-1 to TRBJ2-7; the D is unclear. V lost 4 bases, J lost 6 bases, and 16 bases lay in between. The CDR3 extends over 13 amino acids. Germline V gene sequence: CDR1 SQVTM, CDR2 ANQGSEA. The CDR3 DNA is TGCAGCGTTGTTTCCAGGCGAACCGGCGAGCAGTACTTC. Its translation is CSVVSRRTGEQYF.

The chain links TRBV7-2 to TRBJ2-1, with TRBD1 matching over 8 bases. V gave up 5 bases and J gave up 5 bases; unmatched junction bases: 8. The CDR3 has 15 amino acids. Per germline, CDR1 SGHTA and CDR2 FQGNSA. In DNA form, the CDR3 reads TGTGCCAGCAGCGCCCGGGACAGGCGGAACAATGAGCAGTTCTTC. Its translation is CASSARDRRNNEQFF.

The rearrangement links TRBV6-5 to TRBJ1-1; possibly TRBD1 for D (6 bases). Between the trimmed V and J ends, which lost 0 bases and 3 bases, there was a span of 11 bases. Germline CDR1 reads MNHEY; CDR2 reads SVGAGI. This CDR3 contains 15 residues. This chain's CDR3 is CASSYSNGGYTEAFF. The CDR3 region has the DNA TGTGCCAGCAGTTACTCGAACGGGGGCTACACTGAAGCTTTCTTT.

The chain couples TRBV5-1 to TRBJ2-7, with 9 bases lining up with TRBD2. This CDR3 region has 16 residues. Germline V gives CDR1 SGHRS, CDR2 YFSETQ. V shed 5 bases and J 3 bases; nucleotides not matched to a gene: 12. CDR3 protein: CASRPVAGAGDYEQYF. DNA of the CDR3: TGCGCCAGCAGACCGGTAGCGGGAGCCGGGGACTACGAGCAGTACTTC.

This chain joins TRBV7-6 and TRBJ1-1, with D tentatively TRBD1 (5 bases). Germline lookup yields CDR1 SGHVS and CDR2 FNYEAQ. The V end was cut by 4 bases, the J end by 1 base, with 16 bases between. The CDR3 runs to 16 residues. For the CDR3, the DNA is TGTGCCAGCAGCTCCCGTGGGGGTTTGAGGAACACTGAAGCTTTCTTT. The encoded protein is CASSSRGGLRNTEAFF.

CDR3 sequence (DNA): TGTGCCAGCAGCCAAACAGGGTTGAACACTGAAGCTTTCTTT. It encodes CASSQTGLNTEAFF. V gene TRBV14 combines with J gene TRBJ1-1; tentatively, D is TRBD1 (6 bases). The CDR3 runs 14 residues. Per germline, CDR1 SGHDN and CDR2 FVKESK. V lost 2 bases and J lost 0, with 7 bases in between.

The gene calls are TRBV7-3 and TRBJ2-1, with D unclear. V lost 2 bases and J 6 bases, leaving 8 bases between the germline ends. This CDR3 region has 13 residues. The germline gives CDR1 SGHTA, CDR2 FQGTGA. The CDR3 loop reads CASSLYTVNEQFF. The CDR3 bases are TGTGCCAGCAGCTTATATACTGTCAATGAGCAGTTCTTC.

This clonotype occurred a few times. The rearrangement uses TRBV5-1 and TRBJ2-7; perhaps TRBD1 as D (5 bases). V lost 8 bases and J lost 2, with 14 bases in between. This CDR3 is 13 amino acids long. CDR1 and CDR2 from the germline V gene are SGHRS and YFSETQ. CDR3 sequence reads: CASSPDNTYEQYF. The CDR3 DNA reads TGCGCCAGTTCACCGGACAATACCTACGAGCAGTACTTC.

The chain employs TRBV4-2 and TRBJ2-5; 7 bases line up with TRBD1. From germline, CDR1 is LGHNA and CDR2 YNFKEQ. With 0 bases clipped from V and 5 bases from J, the junction kept 15 bases outside the gene matches. This CDR3 is 18 amino acids long. The CDR3 nucleotides are TGTGCCAGCAGCCAAGAGGGGACAGCCTCGAGGGTCGGGGAGACCCAGTACTTC. It specifies CASSQEGTASRVGETQYF.